Listed below are T cell receptor beta chains from one sample, sequenced in a study of post-analysis software for immune sequencing data. TCRdb re-derived calls from the PCR reads in MiXCR, one entry per CDR3 protein. The sample lists about half a million distinct CDR3 sequences; around a third were seen once. The sample taken for sequencing was blood. The receptor source for this set is a girl aged 2 to 17 with multiple sclerosis. CDR3s include the opening cysteine and the closing phenylalanine or tryptophan. The D gene is left open where the match is weak. A clone size is listed for some rows: how often the clone was seen (once, few, many), or a class if it is expanded.

v_call	d_call	clone_size	j_call	cdr3_nt	cdr3_aa
TRBV6-1	NA	NA	TRBJ2-1	TGTGCCAGCAGGTACACAGGGAGCTCCTACAATGAGCAGTTCTTC	CASRYTGSSYNEQFF
TRBV23-1	TRBD1	NA	TRBJ2-3	TGCGCCAGCAGTCCCGACGGGGACAGATACACAGATACGCAGTATTTT	CASSPDGDRYTDTQYF
TRBV7-2	TRBD2	NA	TRBJ2-3	TGTGCCAGCAGCTTACAGAGCGGGGGGTTGACAGATACGCAGTATTTT	CASSLQSGGLTDTQYF
TRBV5-8	TRBD1	few	TRBJ1-5	TGTGCCAGCAGCCGACAGGGGCGAGGCAATCAGCCCCAGCATTTT	CASSRQGRGNQPQHF
TRBV10-3	TRBD1	NA	TRBJ1-1	TGTGCCATCAGTGAAGTGGGACAGGGGGCTGAAGCTTTCTTT	CAISEVGQGAEAFF
TRBV29-1	TRBD2	many	TRBJ2-7	TGCAGCGTTGCAAAGCGGGAGCCCTACGAGCAGTACTTC	CSVAKREPYEQYF
TRBV10-3	NA	NA	TRBJ2-4	TGTGCCATCAGTGACAGGGGCTCCAAAAACACTCAGTACTTC	CAISDRGSKNTQYF
TRBV6-5	NA	few	TRBJ2-3	TGTGCCAGCAGTGAAACTAGGAAGACGCAGTATTTT	CASSETRKTQYF
TRBV11-2	NA	few	TRBJ2-3	TGTGCCAGCAGCTTAATCGTTAAGTTGGCAGATACGCAGTATTTT	CASSLIVKLADTQYF
TRBV5-1	NA	few	TRBJ1-2	TGCGCCAGCAGCTTGCAGGGTGGAGATGGCTACACCTTC	CASSLQGGDGYTF
TRBV7-2	NA	few	TRBJ1-1	TGTGCCAGCAGCTTATTGGGGGTGACGATTCTTATGAACACTGAAGCTTTCTTT	CASSLLGVTILMNTEAFF
TRBV12-5	NA	few	TRBJ2-1	TGTGCTAGTGGCTCTAGCGTCTCGTTCCCCAGCGGTGAGCAGTTCTTC	CASGSSVSFPSGEQFF
TRBV20-1	NA	NA	TRBJ1-5	TGCAGTGCTAAAGGGGATTATAGCAATCAGCCCCAGCATTTT	CSAKGDYSNQPQHF
TRBV7-2	TRBD1	NA	TRBJ2-1	TGTGCCAGCCGCTCGGTGGACAGGGTTTCGAATGAGCAGTTCTTC	CASRSVDRVSNEQFF
TRBV4-1	TRBD1	NA	TRBJ2-2	TGCGCCAGCAGCCAAGATTTACAGGGGGCGGGCGGCACCGGGGAGCTGTTTTTT	CASSQDLQGAGGTGELFF
TRBV5-1	TRBD2	NA	TRBJ2-3	TGCGCCAGCACTTATAGCGGGAGTGCTAGCACAGATACGCAGTATTTT	CASTYSGSASTDTQYF
TRBV29-1	TRBD1	NA	TRBJ1-2	TGCAGCGTTGTCGGGCAGGGGGGATATGGCTACACCTTC	CSVVGQGGYGYTF
TRBV20-1	NA	NA	TRBJ1-5	TGCAGTGCTAAGGACAGATACGATAGCAATCAGCCCCAGCATTTT	CSAKDRYDSNQPQHF
TRBV11-2	NA	NA	TRBJ1-2	TGTGCCAGCAGCTTTTCCTGGGATCCCAACTATGGCTACACCTTC	CASSFSWDPNYGYTF
TRBV12-3/TRBV12-4	NA	NA	TRBJ2-5	TGTGCCAGCAGTTTGACCGGGACCCAAGAGACCCAGTACTTC	CASSLTGTQETQYF
TRBV20-1	NA	few	TRBJ1-2	TGCAGTGCTAGAGACGGACCCCCCAACTATGGCTACACCTTC	CSARDGPPNYGYTF
TRBV24-1	NA	NA	TRBJ1-1	TGTGCCACCAGGGACACCAGCACTGAAGCTTTCTTT	CATRDTSTEAFF
TRBV4-1	NA	few	TRBJ2-1	TGCGCCAGCAGCTCCTCGGTCGGCAACTCATTGTTCTTC	CASSSSVGNSLFF
TRBV6-5	TRBD1	few	TRBJ1-6	TGTGCCAGCTCCAGGGGGCTTGGAGATTCACCCCTCCACTTT	CASSRGLGDSPLHF
TRBV12-3/TRBV12-4	NA	many	TRBJ2-5	TGTGCCAGCAGTTTGCGAATACAAGAGACCCAGTACTTC	CASSLRIQETQYF
TRBV10-2	NA	NA	TRBJ2-1	TGCGCCAGCAGCGAACTACTGTACAATGAGCAGTTCTTC	CASSELLYNEQFF
TRBV29-1	NA	NA	TRBJ2-2	TGCAGCGTTGGTATTTCAGGGTTTGACACCGGGGAGCTGTTTTTT	CSVGISGFDTGELFF
TRBV5-1	TRBD2	few	TRBJ2-5	TGCGCCAGCAGCTTCCTTGGTGATGGCGGGGGGGCCGCGGAGACCCAGTACTTC	CASSFLGDGGGAAETQYF
TRBV11-2	NA	NA	TRBJ2-5	TGTGCCAGCAGCCCCAGGAATATCCAAGAGACCCAGTACTTC	CASSPRNIQETQYF
TRBV12-3/TRBV12-4	NA	few	TRBJ1-2	TGTGCCAGCAGCGCCCTAGGGGCCTATGGCTACACCTTC	CASSALGAYGYTF
TRBV20-1	NA	few	TRBJ2-5	TGCAGTGCCTCACGTACGGGTTCTGAGACCCAGTACTTC	CSASRTGSETQYF
TRBV20-1	TRBD2	few	TRBJ2-5	TGCAGTTACTTGGGCGCCGAAGGCTTTACTCAGGAGACGGGACTACCTCAAGAGACCCAGTACTTC	CSYLGAEGFTQETGLPQETQYF
TRBV5-1	NA	NA	TRBJ2-5	TGCGCCAGCAGCTTGGGTCTCGGGGCAGAGACCCAGTACTTC	CASSLGLGAETQYF
TRBV27	NA	NA	TRBJ2-1	TGTGCCAGCGCCCCGGCGGCCGGAGGGCAGTTCTTC	CASAPAAGGQFF
TRBV4-1	NA	NA	TRBJ1-5	TGCGCCAGCAGCCAAGAGAGAGGACAGTATCAGCCCCAGCATTTT	CASSQERGQYQPQHF
TRBV11-1	TRBD2	few	TRBJ2-1	TGTGCCAGCAGCCGACTAGCGGGGGGAAATGAGCAGTTCTTC	CASSRLAGGNEQFF
TRBV14	NA	NA	TRBJ2-7	TGTGCCAGCAGCCAACTCAGCGACTACGAGCAGTACTTC	CASSQLSDYEQYF
TRBV6-6	NA	few	TRBJ2-7	TGTGCCAGCAGTTCCGCCAGCTCCTACGAGCAGTACTTC	CASSSASSYEQYF
TRBV20-1	TRBD2	NA	TRBJ2-7	TGCAGTGCTAGAGGACCGGGGGGTCGCTACGAGCGGTACTTC	CSARGPGGRYERYF
TRBV20-1	NA	few	TRBJ1-2	TGCAGTGCCCCCAGCTGGGGGGATGACTATGGCTACACCTTC	CSAPSWGDDYGYTF
TRBV12-3/TRBV12-4	NA	once	TRBJ2-1	TGTGCCAGCAGTACCCGATACAATGAGCAGTTCTTC	CASSTRYNEQFF
TRBV10-3	NA	few	TRBJ2-7	TGTGCCATCGCTGGAGGGGATCTCTACGAGCAGTACTTC	CAIAGGDLYEQYF
TRBV5-1	NA	NA	TRBJ2-3	TGCGCCAGCAGCTTGGGGATGGGGGGCGGCACAGATACGCAGTATTTT	CASSLGMGGGTDTQYF
TRBV5-1	TRBD2	NA	TRBJ2-1	TGCGCCAGCAGCATGGGACTAGATTTCGATGAGCAGTTCTTC	CASSMGLDFDEQFF
TRBV2	NA	few	TRBJ2-5	TGTGCCAGCAGTGAAGCCAGTCCCTTGGAGACCCAGTACTTC	CASSEASPLETQYF
TRBV12-3/TRBV12-4	TRBD2	few	TRBJ2-3	TGTGCCAGCAGTTTGACTAGCGGGGGGCACACAGATACGCAGTATTTT	CASSLTSGGHTDTQYF
TRBV4-1	TRBD2	many	TRBJ2-7	TGCGCCAGCAGCCAGGGGTCTAGCGGGGTTGAGCAGTACTTC	CASSQGSSGVEQYF
TRBV5-1	NA	many	TRBJ2-6	TGCGCCAGCAGTTCCCTGGGGAGGCGGAATGCTGGGGCCAACGTCCTGACTTTC	CASSSLGRRNAGANVLTF
TRBV10-1	NA	NA	TRBJ2-1	TGCGCCTGCAGCCCCGGGACAATCAATGAGCAGTTCTTC	CACSPGTINEQFF
TRBV4-2	NA	few	TRBJ1-5	TGTGCCAGCAGCCCGTCGGACGGATATCAGCCCCAGCATTTT	CASSPSDGYQPQHF
TRBV7-8	NA	few	TRBJ2-5	TGTGCCAGCAGCCCTAGGTGGGGACAAGAGACCCAGTACTTC	CASSPRWGQETQYF
TRBV6-6	NA	NA	TRBJ2-6	TGTGCCGGAAAAGATGGCTCTGGGGCCAACGTCCTGACTTTC	CAGKDGSGANVLTF
TRBV6-6	NA	once	TRBJ1-1	TGTGCCAGCAGTTACTTAATTATGAACACTGAAGCTTTCTTT	CASSYLIMNTEAFF
TRBV19	TRBD1	few	TRBJ1-2	TGTGCCAGTAGGAGGGACAGATTCTTCTATGGCTACACCTTC	CASRRDRFFYGYTF
TRBV5-5	TRBD2	NA	TRBJ2-7	TGTGCCAGCAGCCCTCTCGGGCGGGGGTCCTCCTACGAGCAGTACTTC	CASSPLGRGSSYEQYF
TRBV5-1	NA	once	TRBJ2-7	TGCGCCAGCAGCTTGACAGGGAACGGCTACGAGCAGTACTTC	CASSLTGNGYEQYF
TRBV21-1	NA	few	TRBJ2-5	TGTGCCAGCAGGTTAGGGGTAGGGCAACGCCCCCTCCAAGAGACCCAGTACTTC	CASRLGVGQRPLQETQYF